This entry describes one TCR beta chain. Its antigen remains unknown. RNA was extracted and reverse transcribed into cDNA as the sequencing template. Some clones are missing from TCRdb's copy, which holds only in-frame ones; the method was immunoSEQ multiplex PCR. The table records about 97,000 clones, less than 50% of them present only once. The sample belongs to a study of CD8+ T cells in alopecia areata. Study observations and caveats: Normal scalp had lower clonality than lesional scalp, with alopecia totalis/universalis lesions showing this most strongly.

The clonotype comes from a human donor with alopecia areata. The sample comprised CD4+ T cells sorted from blood.

For the CDR3, the DNA is TGCAGCGTTGATCGGCCAGGGGTCGTAACTAACTATGGCTACACCTTC. It encodes CSVDRPGVVTNYGYTF. The V and J genes are TRBV29-1 and TRBJ1-2; D possibly corresponds to TRBD1 (6 bases). V dropped 3 bases and J dropped 0 bases, with 17 bases sitting between them. Looked up from germline, CDR1 is SQVTM and CDR2 is ANQGSEA. CDR3 length: 16 amino acids. Drawing the rest from reference TRBV29-1 and TRBJ1-2, the complete variable domain is SAVISQKPSRDICQRGTSLTIQCQVDSQVTMMFWYRQQPGQSLTLIATANQGSEATYESGFVIDKFPISRPNLTFSTLTVSNMSPEDSSIYLCSVDRPGVVTNYGYTFGSGTRLTVV.